This note documents a single T cell receptor beta chain sequence. This record belongs to a study of blood T cell repertoires in COVID-19. Study-wide background: COVID-19 samples collected from the United States, Italy and Spain covered acute and convalescent phases. In each case, the material was cDNA or gDNA derived from T cells, B-cell-depleted T cells, or PBMCs.

This CDR3 region has 12 residues. The V end was cut by 0 bases, the J end by 4 bases, with 7 bases between. Germline-derived CDR1 and CDR2 are GTSNPN and SVGIG (reference sequence). Authors' methods: The assay estimated nucleated cells by amplifying reference gene primers. Profiling relied on immunoSEQ multiplex PCR, and the TCRdb table lists in-frame clones only, not all of them. V, J and clone size are those of that table, while D and trimming were read from the DNA. The profile covers 64,000 or so clones, with approximately 86% appearing a single time and 1.2% taken by the ten largest. Input material: peripheral blood. The sequence derives from a man aged 35 to 55 with acute or convalescent COVID-19. This sequence joins TRBV30 and TRBJ2-7; TRBD1 is a possible D gene (6 bases). The CDR3 sequence: CAWSVQGYEQYF. The CDR3 DNA reads as TGTGCCTGGAGTGTACAGGGATACGAGCAGTACTTC.